One and the same sample provided the 8 T cell receptor beta chains below, sequenced in a study of shared clonotypes between healthy human individuals (dated by TCRdb to about 2020). The method was the immunoSEQ multiplex PCR assay. Sourced from immuneACCESS, this table was stored by TCRdb with only in-frame sequences that have V and J called. A share of the clones is absent; for the studies checked, an unresolved V gene accounts for under half, and the remainder has no known explanation. Present in this sample are roughly 2,300,000 clones, 80% to 95% of which were seen just once. 0.37% of the sample is held by the ten biggest clonotypes. The sequenced material came from naive CD4+ T cells from PBMCs. This specimen's cell subset or site label, interpreted: CD45RA+ positively selected. All receptors come from a man between 18 and 35 years old in good health. Some clones in this sample may be carry-over from other donors' samples.

The chain combines TRBV19 with TRBJ1-5; 7 positions agree with TRBD1. The germline gives CDR1 LNHDA, CDR2 SQIVND (reference sequence). This CDR3 contains 16 residues. V dropped 4 bases and J dropped 7; count of bases not matched to a gene: 13. The CDR3 DNA is TGTGCCAGTAGTACGATTGACAGGGACTCCCACCAGCCCCAGCATTTT. Encoded protein: CASSTIDRDSHQPQHF.

V is TRBV4-1 and J is TRBJ2-4; the D is unclear. The CDR3 consists of 15 residues. Between the trimmed V and J ends, which lost 2 bases and 2 bases, there was a span of 10 bases. From germline, CDR1 is MGHRA and CDR2 YSYEKL. The CDR3 DNA reads TGCGCCAGCAGCCAACTAGGGCGGTCCAAAAACATTCAGTACTTC. Protein sequence: CASSQLGRSKNIQYF.

In the case of this clone: The sample carries other DNA sequences with the same CDR3. This chain joins TRBV7-3 and TRBJ2-3; possibly TRBD2 for D (5 bases). CDR1 SGHTA and CDR2 FQGTGA come from the germline V gene. V was shortened by 2 bases and J by 0 bases, with 9 bases between the two germline ends. The CDR3 has 15 amino acids. The CDR3 region has the DNA TGTGCCAGCAGCTTAGGAGGTACTAGCACAGATACGCAGTATTTT. Encoded protein: CASSLGGTSTDTQYF.

V and J are TRBV28 and TRBJ1-2, with D hard to call. CDR1 and CDR2 (germline): MDHEN, SYDVKM. V shed 3 bases and J shed 4 bases, with 15 bases lying between them. The CDR3 runs 15 residues. This chain's CDR3 is CASSFSLVVGYGYTF. The DNA for the CDR3 is TGTGCCAGCAGTTTTTCCCTTGTGGTTGGCTATGGCTACACCTTC.

This chain connects TRBV5-8 to TRBJ2-3, with D perhaps being TRBD1 or TRBD2 (5 bases each). The ends were cut back, 4 bases at V and 3 bases at J, with 15 bases in the middle. The CDR3 runs 15 residues. Germline V gives CDR1 SGHTS, CDR2 YDEGEE. CDR3: CASSLDPGSTDTQYF. In DNA form, the CDR3 reads TGTGCCAGCAGCCTAGACCCAGGGAGTACAGATACGCAGTATTTT.

Notes on this clone: The sample has other DNA sequences that encode this CDR3 too. This chain uses TRBV5-1 with TRBJ2-7; TRBD1 matches at 8 bases. Trimming at V came to 2 bases and at J to 4 bases, leaving 11 bases not matched to a gene. The CDR3 is 16 residues long. Germline CDR1 is SGHRS and CDR2 is YFSETQ. CDR3 nucleotides: TGCGCCAGCAGCTTTAGTCGACAGGGGACGCCTTACGAGCAGTACTTC. The encoded protein is CASSFSRQGTPYEQYF.

In nucleotides, the CDR3 is TGTGCCAGCGTGGGTGGGGGGGTGTACGCATCCTACGAGCAGTACTTC. It translates to CASVGGGVYASYEQYF. J is TRBJ2-7 and V is TRBV28; 7 nucleotides line up with TRBD2. With V trimmed by 8 bases and J by 1 base, 14 bases remained unmatched. Looked up from germline, CDR1 is MDHEN and CDR2 is SYDVKM. This CDR3 has 16 residues.

The chain employs TRBV19 and TRBJ1-2; D might be TRBD1 (6 bases). This CDR3 contains 14 residues. V was pared by 8 bases and J by 3 bases, with 16 bases between. CDR1 LNHDA and CDR2 SQIVND come from the germline V gene (reference sequence). DNA of the CDR3: TGTGCCAGTTCTTGGGAGGACAGCGACTATGGCTACACCTTC. Its translation is CASSWEDSDYGYTF.